The clone carrying this T cell receptor beta chain appeared many times. Its antigen is not identified. The TCR cDNA carried a universal primer site and UMIs from 5'RACE template switching. A single record per CDR3 protein comes from TCRdb applying MiXCR to the 5' RACE reads. The data contain nearly 70,000 distinct CDR3 sequences, over 6% of them singletons. This sample stems from a study of T cells after yellow fever vaccination. Study summary: Preparation of the low-cell-number fractions used SMART-Seq v4 Ultra Low Input.

Study results and caveats: Contaminants from the bulk population, in the form of abundant clonotypes, could be found in FACS-sorted repertoires.

The CDR3 runs to 16 residues. The chain combines TRBV21-1 with TRBJ2-3. TRBV21-1 is assigned pseudogene status. This specimen consisted of CD8+ T cells sorted from PBMCs, obtained around 45 days after the first yellow fever vaccination. The sequence was obtained from a man aged 18-30 years who received the YFV17D yellow fever vaccine. The CDR3, as DNA: TGTGCCAGCAGCAGTTTGATAATCCACAACACAGATACGCAGTATTTT. It translates to CASSSLIIHNTDTQYF.